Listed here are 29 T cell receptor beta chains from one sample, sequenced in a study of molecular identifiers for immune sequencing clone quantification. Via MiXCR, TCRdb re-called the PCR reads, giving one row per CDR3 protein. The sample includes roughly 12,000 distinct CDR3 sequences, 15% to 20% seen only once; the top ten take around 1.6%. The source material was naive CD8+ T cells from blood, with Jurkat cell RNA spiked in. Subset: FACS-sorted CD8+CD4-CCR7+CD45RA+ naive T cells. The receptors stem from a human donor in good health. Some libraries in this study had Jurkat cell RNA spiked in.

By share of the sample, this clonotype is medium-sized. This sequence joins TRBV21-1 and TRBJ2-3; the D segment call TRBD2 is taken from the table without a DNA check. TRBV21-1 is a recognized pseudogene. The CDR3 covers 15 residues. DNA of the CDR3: TGTGCCAGCAGCCCTCAGCGGGAGCGCACAGATACGCAGTATTTT. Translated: CASSPQRERTDTQYF.

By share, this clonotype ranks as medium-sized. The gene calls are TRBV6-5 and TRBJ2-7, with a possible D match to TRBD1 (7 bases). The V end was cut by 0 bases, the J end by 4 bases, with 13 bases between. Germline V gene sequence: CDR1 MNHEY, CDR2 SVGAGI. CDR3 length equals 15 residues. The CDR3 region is CASSYSMTGRYEQYF. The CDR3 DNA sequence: TGTGCCAGCAGTTACTCGATGACAGGGAGGTACGAGCAGTACTTC.

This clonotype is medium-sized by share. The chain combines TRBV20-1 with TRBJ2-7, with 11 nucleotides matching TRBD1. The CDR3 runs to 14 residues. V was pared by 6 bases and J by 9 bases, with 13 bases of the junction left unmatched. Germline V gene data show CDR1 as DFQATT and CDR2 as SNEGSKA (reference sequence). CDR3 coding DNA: TGCAGTGCCGGGACAGGGGGATTTTTAGAAGGGCAGTACTTC. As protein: CSAGTGGFLEGQYF.

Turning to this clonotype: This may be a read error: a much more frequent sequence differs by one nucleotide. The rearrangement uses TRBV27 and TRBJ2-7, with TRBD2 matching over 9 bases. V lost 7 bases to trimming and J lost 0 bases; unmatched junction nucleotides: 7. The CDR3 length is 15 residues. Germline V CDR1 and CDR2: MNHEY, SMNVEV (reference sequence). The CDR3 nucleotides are TGTGCCAGCAATTTTAGCGGGAGTCTCTCCTACGAGCAGTACTTC. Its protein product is CASNFSGSLSYEQYF.

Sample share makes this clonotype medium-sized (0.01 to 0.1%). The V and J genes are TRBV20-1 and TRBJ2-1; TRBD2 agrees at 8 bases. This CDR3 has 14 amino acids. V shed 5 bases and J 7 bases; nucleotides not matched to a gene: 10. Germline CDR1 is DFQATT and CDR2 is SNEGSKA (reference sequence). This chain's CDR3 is CSAHSGIFTNEQFF. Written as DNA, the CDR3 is TGCAGTGCTCATAGCGGGATCTTTACGAATGAGCAGTTCTTC.

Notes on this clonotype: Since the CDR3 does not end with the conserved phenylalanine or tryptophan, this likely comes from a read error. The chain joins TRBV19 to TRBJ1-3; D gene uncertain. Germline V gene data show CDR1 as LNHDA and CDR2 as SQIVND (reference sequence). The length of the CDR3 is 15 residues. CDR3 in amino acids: CARSIGPYSGNTIYS. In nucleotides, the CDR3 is TGTGCCCGTAGTATTGGGCCATACTCTGGAAACACCATATATTCT.

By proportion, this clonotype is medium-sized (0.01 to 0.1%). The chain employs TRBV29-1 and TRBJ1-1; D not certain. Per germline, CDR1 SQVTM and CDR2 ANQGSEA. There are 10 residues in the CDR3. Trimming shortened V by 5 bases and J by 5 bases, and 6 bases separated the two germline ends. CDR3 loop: CSVSGTEAFF. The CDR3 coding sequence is TGCAGCGTTTCGGGGACTGAAGCTTTCTTT. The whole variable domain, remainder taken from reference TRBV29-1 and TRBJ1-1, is SAVISQKPSRDICQRGTSLTIQCQVDSQVTMMFWYRQQPGQSLTLIATANQGSEATYESGFVIDKFPISRPNLTFSTLTVSNMSPEDSSIYLCSVSGTEAFFGQGTRLTVV.

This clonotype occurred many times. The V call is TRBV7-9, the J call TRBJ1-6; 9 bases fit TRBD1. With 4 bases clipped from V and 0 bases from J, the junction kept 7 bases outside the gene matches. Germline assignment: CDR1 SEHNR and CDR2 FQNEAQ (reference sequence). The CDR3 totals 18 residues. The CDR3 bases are TGTGCCAGCAGCTCAAACAGGGGGCTGAGCTCCTATAATTCACCCCTCCACTTT. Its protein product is CASSSNRGLSSYNSPLHF.

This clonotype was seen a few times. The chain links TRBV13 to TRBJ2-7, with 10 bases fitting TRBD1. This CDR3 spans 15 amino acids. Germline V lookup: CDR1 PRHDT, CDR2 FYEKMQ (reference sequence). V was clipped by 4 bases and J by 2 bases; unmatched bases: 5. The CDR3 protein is CASSSDGQGAYEQYF. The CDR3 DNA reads TGTGCCAGCAGCTCTGATGGACAGGGGGCCTACGAGCAGTACTTC.

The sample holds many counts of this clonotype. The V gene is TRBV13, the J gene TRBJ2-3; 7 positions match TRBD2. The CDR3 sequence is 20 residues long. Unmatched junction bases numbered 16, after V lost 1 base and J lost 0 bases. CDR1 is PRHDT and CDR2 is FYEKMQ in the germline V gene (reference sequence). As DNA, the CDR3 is TGTGCCAGCAGCTTAGTCCCCCATCAGCGGGACGGGTCTAGCACAGATACGCAGTATTTT. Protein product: CASSLVPHQRDGSSTDTQYF.

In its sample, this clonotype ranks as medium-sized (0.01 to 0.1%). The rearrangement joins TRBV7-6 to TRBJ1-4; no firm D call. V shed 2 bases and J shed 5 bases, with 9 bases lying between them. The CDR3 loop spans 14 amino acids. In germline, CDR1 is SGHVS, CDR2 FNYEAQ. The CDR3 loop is CASSLYGKNEKLFF. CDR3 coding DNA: TGTGCCAGCAGCTTATACGGGAAGAATGAAAAACTGTTTTTT.

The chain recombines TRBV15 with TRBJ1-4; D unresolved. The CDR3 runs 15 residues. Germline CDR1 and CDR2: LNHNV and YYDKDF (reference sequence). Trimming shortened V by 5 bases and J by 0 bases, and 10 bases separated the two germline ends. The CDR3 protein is CATSLYRATNEKLFF. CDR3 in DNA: TGTGCCACCAGCCTTTACAGAGCAACTAATGAAAAACTGTTTTTT.

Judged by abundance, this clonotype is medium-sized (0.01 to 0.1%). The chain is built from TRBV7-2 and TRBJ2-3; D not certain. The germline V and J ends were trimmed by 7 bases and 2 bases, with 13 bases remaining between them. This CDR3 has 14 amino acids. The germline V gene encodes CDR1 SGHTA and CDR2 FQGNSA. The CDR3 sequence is CASISAAFTDTQYF. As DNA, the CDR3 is TGTGCCAGCATTAGTGCAGCCTTCACAGATACGCAGTATTTT.

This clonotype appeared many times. CDR3 sequence (DNA): TGTGCCAGTAGTATAGTTGGCAGACAATACAATGAGCAGTTCTTC. This gives the protein CASSIVGRQYNEQFF. V usage is TRBV19 and J usage is TRBJ2-1; no reliable D call. The ends were cut back, 1 base at V and 4 bases at J, with 11 bases in the middle. This CDR3 comprises 15 residues. CDR1 is LNHDA and CDR2 is SQIVND in the germline V gene (reference sequence).

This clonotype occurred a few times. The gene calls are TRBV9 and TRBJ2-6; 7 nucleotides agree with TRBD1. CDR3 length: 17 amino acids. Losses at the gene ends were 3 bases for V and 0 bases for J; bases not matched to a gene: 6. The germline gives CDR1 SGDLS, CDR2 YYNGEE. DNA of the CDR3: TGTGCCAGCAGCGCGACAGGGCTAAGCTCTGGGGCCAACGTCCTGACTTTC. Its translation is CASSATGLSSGANVLTF. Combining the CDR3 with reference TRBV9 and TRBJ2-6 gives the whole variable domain DSGVTQTPKHLITATGQRVTLRCSPRSGDLSVYWYQQSLDQGLQFLIQYYNGEERAKGNILERFSAQQFPDLHSELNLSSLELGDSALYFCASSATGLSSGANVLTFGAGSRLTVL.

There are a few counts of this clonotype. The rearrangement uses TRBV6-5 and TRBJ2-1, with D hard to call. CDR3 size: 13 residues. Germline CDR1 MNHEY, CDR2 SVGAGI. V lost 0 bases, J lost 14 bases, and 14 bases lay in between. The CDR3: CASSYSNLEVEFF. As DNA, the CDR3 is TGTGCCAGCAGTTACTCGAATCTAGAGGTGGAGTTCTTC.

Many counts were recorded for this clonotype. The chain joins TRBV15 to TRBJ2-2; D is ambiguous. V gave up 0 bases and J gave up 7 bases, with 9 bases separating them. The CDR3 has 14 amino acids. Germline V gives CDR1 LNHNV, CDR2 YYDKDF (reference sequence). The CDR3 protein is CATSRDLLIGELFF. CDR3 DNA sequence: TGTGCCACCAGCAGAGATTTATTGATCGGGGAGCTGTTTTTT. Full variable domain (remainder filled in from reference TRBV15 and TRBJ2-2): DAMVIQNPRYQVTQFGKPVTLSCSQTLNHNVMYWYQQKSSQAPKLLFHYYDKDFNNEADTPDNFQSRRPNTSFCFLDIRSPGLGDTAMYLCATSRDLLIGELFFGEGSRLTVL.

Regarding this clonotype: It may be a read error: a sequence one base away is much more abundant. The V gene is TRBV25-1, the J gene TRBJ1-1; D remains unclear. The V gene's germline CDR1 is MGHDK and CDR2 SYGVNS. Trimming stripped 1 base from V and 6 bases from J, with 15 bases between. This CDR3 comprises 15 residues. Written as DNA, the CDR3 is TGTGCCAGCAGTGAATCCCGATGGGGAAACGCTGAAGCTTTCTTT. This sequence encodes CASSESRWGNAEAFF. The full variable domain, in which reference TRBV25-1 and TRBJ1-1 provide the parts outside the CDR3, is EADIYQTPRYLVIGTGKKITLECSQTMGHDKMYWYQQDPGMELHLIHYSYGVNSTEKGDLSSESTVSRIRTEHFPLTLESARPSHTSQYLCASSESRWGNAEAFFGQGTRLTVV.

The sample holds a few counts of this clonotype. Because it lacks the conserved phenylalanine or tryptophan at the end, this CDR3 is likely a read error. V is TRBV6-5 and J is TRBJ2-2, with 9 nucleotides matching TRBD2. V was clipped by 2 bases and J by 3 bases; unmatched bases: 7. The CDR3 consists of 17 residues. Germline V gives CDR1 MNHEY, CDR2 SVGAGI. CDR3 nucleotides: TGTGCCAGCAGTTACGTTAGCGGGAGTCTGTACACCGGGGAGCTGTTTCTT. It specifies CASSYVSGSLYTGELFL.

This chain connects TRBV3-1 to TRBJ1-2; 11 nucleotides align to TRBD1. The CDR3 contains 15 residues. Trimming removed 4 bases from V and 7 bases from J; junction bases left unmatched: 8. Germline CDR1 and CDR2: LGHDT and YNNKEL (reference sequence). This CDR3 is CASSLTDRGPGGYTF. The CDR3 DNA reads TGTGCCAGCAGCCTAACGGACAGGGGGCCGGGTGGCTACACCTTC.

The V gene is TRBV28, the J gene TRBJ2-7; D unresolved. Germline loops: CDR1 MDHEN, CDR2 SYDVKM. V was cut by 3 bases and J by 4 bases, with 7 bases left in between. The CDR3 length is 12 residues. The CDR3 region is CASSLGLYEQYF. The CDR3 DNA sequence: TGTGCCAGCAGTTTGGGCCTTTACGAGCAGTACTTC.

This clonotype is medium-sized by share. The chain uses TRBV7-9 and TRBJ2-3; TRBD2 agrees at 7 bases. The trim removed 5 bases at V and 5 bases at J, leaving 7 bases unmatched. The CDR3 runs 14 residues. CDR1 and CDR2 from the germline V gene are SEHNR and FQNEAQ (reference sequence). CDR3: CASSHPGLLDTQYF. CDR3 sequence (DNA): TGTGCCAGCAGCCACCCGGGACTATTAGATACGCAGTATTTT.

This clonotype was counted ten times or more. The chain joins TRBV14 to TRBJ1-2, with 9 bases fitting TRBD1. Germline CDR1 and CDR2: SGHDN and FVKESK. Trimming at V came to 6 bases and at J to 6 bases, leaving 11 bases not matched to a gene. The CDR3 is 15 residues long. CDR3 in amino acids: CASSQTGTGTHGYTF. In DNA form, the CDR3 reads TGTGCCAGCAGTCAAACCGGGACAGGGACCCATGGCTACACCTTC.

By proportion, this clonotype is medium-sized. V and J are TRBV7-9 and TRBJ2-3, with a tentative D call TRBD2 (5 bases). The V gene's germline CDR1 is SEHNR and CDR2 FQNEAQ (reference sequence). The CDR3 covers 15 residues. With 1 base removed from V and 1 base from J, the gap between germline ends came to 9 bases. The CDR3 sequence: CASSLDLEGTDTQYF. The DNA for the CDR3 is TGTGCCAGCAGCTTAGATTTGGAGGGCACAGATACGCAGTATTTT.

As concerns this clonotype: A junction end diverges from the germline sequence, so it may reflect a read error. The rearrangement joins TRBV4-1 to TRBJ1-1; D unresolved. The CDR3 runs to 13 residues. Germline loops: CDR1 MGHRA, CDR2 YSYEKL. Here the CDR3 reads CASNVRVNTVAFF. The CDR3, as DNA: TGCGCCAGCAACGTTCGGGTGAACACTGTAGCTTTCTTT.

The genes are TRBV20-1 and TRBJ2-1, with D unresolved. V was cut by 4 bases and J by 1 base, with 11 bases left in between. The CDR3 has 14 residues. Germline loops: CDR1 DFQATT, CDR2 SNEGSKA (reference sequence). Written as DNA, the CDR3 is TGCAGTGCTACTTCAGGTTTTTCCTACAATGAGCAGTTCTTC. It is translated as CSATSGFSYNEQFF.

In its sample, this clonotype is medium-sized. The CDR3 reads CASSTGQNTGELFF. In DNA, the CDR3 is TGTGCCAGCAGCACAGGACAGAACACCGGGGAGCTGTTTTTT. V and J are TRBV7-8 and TRBJ2-2, with a possible D match to TRBD1 (5 bases). Germline lookup yields CDR1 SGHVS and CDR2 FQNEAQ. The CDR3 covers 14 residues. With 5 bases removed from V and 1 base from J, the gap between germline ends came to 8 bases.

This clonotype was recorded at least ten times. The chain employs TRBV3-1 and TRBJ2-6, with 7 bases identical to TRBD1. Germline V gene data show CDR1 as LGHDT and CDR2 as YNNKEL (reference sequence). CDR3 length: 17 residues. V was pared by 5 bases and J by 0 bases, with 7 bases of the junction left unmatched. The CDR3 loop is CASSSGTADSGANVLTF. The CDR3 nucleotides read TGTGCCAGCAGCTCCGGGACAGCAGACTCTGGGGCCAACGTCCTGACTTTC.

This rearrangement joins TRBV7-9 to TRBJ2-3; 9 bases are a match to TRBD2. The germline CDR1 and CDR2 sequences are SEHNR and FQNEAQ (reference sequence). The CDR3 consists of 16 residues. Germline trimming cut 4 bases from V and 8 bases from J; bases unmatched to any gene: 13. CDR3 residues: CASSSVAGEVVGTQYF. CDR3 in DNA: TGTGCCAGCAGCTCCGTAGCGGGAGAGGTGGTAGGTACGCAGTATTTT.